Below, 10 T cell receptor beta chains from the same sample are listed, as sequenced in a study of cytomegalovirus exposure and HLA in healthy donors. 60 Vbeta and 13 Jbeta primers were used in PCR. Libraries were prepared by immunoSEQ multiplex PCR; TCRdb keeps only in-frame clonotypes and omits some of them. The sample contains about 150,000 clones, under 85% of which appear only once. Input material: PBMCs. The receptors come from a man younger than 30 in good health and CMV-seronegative.

The chain uses TRBV28 and TRBJ2-2, with 8 bases matching TRBD2. J was trimmed by 4 bases and V by 8 bases; bases with no gene match: 15. Germline CDR1 reads MDHEN; CDR2 reads SYDVKM. There are 17 residues in the CDR3. The CDR3 protein is CASRGQREPRSTGELFF. The CDR3, as DNA: TGTGCCAGCCGTGGTCAGCGGGAGCCTCGCAGCACCGGGGAGCTGTTTTTT.

The chain recombines TRBV20-1 with TRBJ2-5; D is uncertain. The germline CDR1 and CDR2 sequences are DFQATT and SNEGSKA (reference sequence). This CDR3 spans 10 amino acids. Trimming took 3 bases from V and 5 from J, leaving 4 bases between them. CDR3 coding DNA: TGCAGTGCTAGCCAGGAGACCCAGTACTTC. The encoded protein is CSASQETQYF.

This chain links TRBV6-4 with TRBJ1-2; possible D gene TRBD1, 5 bases. In germline, CDR1 is MRHNA, CDR2 SNTAGT. This CDR3 is 15 amino acids long. Between the trimmed V and J ends, which lost 4 bases and 3 bases, there was a span of 15 bases. The CDR3 sequence: CASSVYWGVDYGYTF. The CDR3 DNA reads TGTGCCAGCAGTGTGTATTGGGGGGTTGACTATGGCTACACCTTC.

The chain joins TRBV6-5 to TRBJ1-5; tentative D call: TRBD1 (6 bases). This CDR3 has 14 residues. Trimming stripped 6 bases from V and 3 bases from J, with 12 bases between. Germline values: CDR1 MNHEY, CDR2 SVGAGI. The CDR3 coding sequence is TGTGCCAGCAGCCCACAGGGATACAATCAGCCCCAGCATTTT. This gives the protein CASSPQGYNQPQHF.

The V gene is TRBV28, the J gene TRBJ1-5; TRBD1 agrees at 10 bases. The germline CDR1 and CDR2 sequences are MDHEN and SYDVKM. There are 16 residues in the CDR3. Trimming cost V 6 bases and J 1 base; bases outside gene matches: 6. The CDR3 protein is CASRAPGQGSNQPQHF. CDR3 DNA: TGTGCCAGCAGAGCCCCGGGACAGGGGAGCAATCAGCCCCAGCATTTT.

V usage is TRBV5-4 and J usage is TRBJ1-5; TRBD1 might be the D (5 bases). The germline V gene encodes CDR1 SGHNT and CDR2 YYREEE (reference sequence). This CDR3 comprises 14 residues. The ends were cut back, 0 bases at V and 4 bases at J, with 8 bases in the middle. Here the CDR3 DNA reads TGTGCCAGCAGCTTGGATCCAGGGAATCAGCCCCAGCATTTT. Amino acids: CASSLDPGNQPQHF.

This rearrangement joins TRBV6-1 to TRBJ1-5; D gene ambiguous. Trimming shortened V by 4 bases and J by 0 bases, and 13 bases separated the two germline ends. The CDR3 is made up of 16 amino acids. From germline, CDR1 is MNHNS and CDR2 SASEGT. DNA of the CDR3: TGTGCCAGCAGTGTCACCTCGGGGATTAGCAATCAGCCCCAGCATTTT. Amino acids: CASSVTSGISNQPQHF.

This clone appeared once. V gene TRBV28 combines with J gene TRBJ1-1, with no clear D. Trimming took 6 bases from V and 0 from J, leaving 5 bases between them. This CDR3 is 12 amino acids long. Looked up from germline, CDR1 is MDHEN and CDR2 is SYDVKM. Written as DNA, the CDR3 is TGTGCCAGCAGAGAGCTGAACACTGAAGCTTTCTTT. Protein product: CASRELNTEAFF.

The V gene is TRBV19, the J gene TRBJ2-4; 11 positions agree with TRBD2. The CDR3 covers 17 residues. J was trimmed by 2 bases and V by 0 bases; bases with no gene match: 3. Germline-derived CDR1 and CDR2 are LNHDA and SQIVND (reference sequence). CDR3 protein: CASSIERLAGSKNIQYF. In DNA form, the CDR3 reads TGTGCCAGTAGTATAGAGAGACTAGCGGGGTCCAAAAACATTCAGTACTTC.

This clone was seen once. The chain couples TRBV20-1 to TRBJ2-3; D not resolved. V was clipped by 2 bases and J by 4 bases, with 4 bases between them. Germline CDR1 reads DFQATT; CDR2 reads SNEGSKA (reference sequence). This CDR3 has 11 amino acids. CDR3 sequence: CSARSSDTQYF. The CDR3 region has the DNA TGCAGTGCTAGATCTTCAGATACGCAGTATTTT.